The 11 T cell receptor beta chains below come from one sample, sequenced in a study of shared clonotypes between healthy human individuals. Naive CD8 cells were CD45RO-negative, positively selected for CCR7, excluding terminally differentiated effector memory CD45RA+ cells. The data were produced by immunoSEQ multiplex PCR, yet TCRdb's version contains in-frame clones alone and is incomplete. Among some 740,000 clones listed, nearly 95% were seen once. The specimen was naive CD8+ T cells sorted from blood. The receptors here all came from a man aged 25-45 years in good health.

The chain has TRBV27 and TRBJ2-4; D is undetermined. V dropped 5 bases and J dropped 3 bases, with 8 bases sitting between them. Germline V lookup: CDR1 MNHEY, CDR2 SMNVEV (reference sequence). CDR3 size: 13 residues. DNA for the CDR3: TGTGCCAGCAGTCCCTACCACAAAAACATTCAGTACTTC. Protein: CASSPYHKNIQYF.

As DNA, the CDR3 is TGTGCCAGCAGTTTCGGGAACAACGAGCAGTACTTC. This gives the protein CASSFGNNEQYF. This chain joins TRBV28 and TRBJ2-7; tentative D call: TRBD2 (5 bases). The CDR3 runs to 12 residues. Per germline, CDR1 MDHEN and CDR2 SYDVKM. With 3 bases removed from V and 5 bases from J, the gap between germline ends came to 8 bases.

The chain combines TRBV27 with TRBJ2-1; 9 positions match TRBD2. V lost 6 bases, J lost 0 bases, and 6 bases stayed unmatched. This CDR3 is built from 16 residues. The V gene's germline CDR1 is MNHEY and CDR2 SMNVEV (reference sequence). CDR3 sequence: CASSQLAGLSYNEQFF. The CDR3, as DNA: TGTGCCAGCAGCCAACTAGCGGGCCTCTCCTACAATGAGCAGTTCTTC.

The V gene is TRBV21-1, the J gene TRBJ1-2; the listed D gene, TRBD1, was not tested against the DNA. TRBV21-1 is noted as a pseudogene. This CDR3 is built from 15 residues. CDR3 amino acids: CASSKDGGWGYGYTF. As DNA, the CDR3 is TGTGCCAGCAGCAAAGATGGGGGCTGGGGCTATGGCTACACCTTC.

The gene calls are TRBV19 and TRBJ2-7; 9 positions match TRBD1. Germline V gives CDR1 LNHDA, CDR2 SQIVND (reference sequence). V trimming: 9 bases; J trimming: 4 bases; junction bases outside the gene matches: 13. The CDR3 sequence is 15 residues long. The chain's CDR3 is CASSLGVGTGYEQYF. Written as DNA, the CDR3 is TGTGCCAGCAGTCTCGGGGTGGGGACAGGGTACGAGCAGTACTTC.

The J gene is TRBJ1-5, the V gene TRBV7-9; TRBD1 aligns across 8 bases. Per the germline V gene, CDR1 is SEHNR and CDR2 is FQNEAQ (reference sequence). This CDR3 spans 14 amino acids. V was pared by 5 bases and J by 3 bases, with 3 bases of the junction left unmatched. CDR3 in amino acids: CASSNRGVNQPQHF. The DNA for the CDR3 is TGTGCCAGCAGCAACAGGGGGGTCAATCAGCCCCAGCATTTT.

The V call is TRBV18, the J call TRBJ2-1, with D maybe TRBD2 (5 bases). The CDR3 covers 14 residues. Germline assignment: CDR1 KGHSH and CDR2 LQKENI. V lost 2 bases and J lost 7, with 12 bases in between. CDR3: CASSPSGFGNEQFF. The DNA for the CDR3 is TGTGCCAGCTCACCATCGGGATTCGGAAATGAGCAGTTCTTC.

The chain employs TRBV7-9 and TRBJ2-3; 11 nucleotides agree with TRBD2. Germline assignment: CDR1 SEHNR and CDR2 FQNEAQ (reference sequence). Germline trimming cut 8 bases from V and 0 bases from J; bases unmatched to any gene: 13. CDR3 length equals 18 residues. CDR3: CASGASLAGGSSTDTQYF. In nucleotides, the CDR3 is TGTGCCAGCGGGGCGAGCCTAGCGGGAGGCTCTAGCACAGATACGCAGTATTTT. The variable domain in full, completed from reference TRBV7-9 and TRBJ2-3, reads DTGVSQNPRHKITKRGQNVTFRCDPISEHNRLYWYRQTLGQGPEFLTYFQNEAQLEKSRLLSDRFSAERPKGSFSTLEIQRTEQGDSAMYLCASGASLAGGSSTDTQYFGPGTRLTVL.

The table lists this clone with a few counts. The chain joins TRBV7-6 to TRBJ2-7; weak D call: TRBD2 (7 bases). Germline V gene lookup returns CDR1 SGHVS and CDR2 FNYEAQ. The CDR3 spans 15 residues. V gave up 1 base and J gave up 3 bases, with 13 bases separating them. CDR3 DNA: TGTGCCAGCAGCTTAGATCGGGGGGCCGTCTACGAGCAGTACTTC. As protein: CASSLDRGAVYEQYF.

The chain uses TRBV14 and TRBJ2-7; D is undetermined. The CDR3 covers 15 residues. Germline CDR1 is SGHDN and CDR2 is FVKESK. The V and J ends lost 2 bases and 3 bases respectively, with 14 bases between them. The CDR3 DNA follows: TGTGCCAGCAGCCAAAGGTTTGGGCACTACTACGAGCAGTACTTC. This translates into CASSQRFGHYYEQYF.

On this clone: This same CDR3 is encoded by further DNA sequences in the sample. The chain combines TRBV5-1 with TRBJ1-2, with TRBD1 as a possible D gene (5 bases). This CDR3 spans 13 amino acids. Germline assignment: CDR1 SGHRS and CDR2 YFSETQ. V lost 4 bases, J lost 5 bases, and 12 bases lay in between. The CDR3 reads CASSLTDGYGYTF. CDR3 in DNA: TGCGCCAGCAGCCTGACAGACGGGTATGGCTACACCTTC. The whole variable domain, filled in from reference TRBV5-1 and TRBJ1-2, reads KAGVTQTPRYLIKTRGQQVTLSCSPISGHRSVSWYQQTPGQGLQFLFEYFSETQRNKGNFPGRFSGRQFSNSRSEMNVSTLELGDSALYLCASSLTDGYGYTFGSGTRLTVV.